Shown below are 16 T cell receptor beta chains from a single sample sequenced in a study of cytomegalovirus exposure and HLA in healthy donors. The PCR contained 60 Vbeta and 13 Jbeta primers. Sequencing used immunoSEQ multiplex PCR; TCRdb keeps in-frame clones, though not all of them. The sample holds under 90,000 clones, about 67% seen once. Sequenced: PBMCs. Receptors were obtained from a man between 35 and 55 years old in good health and CMV-seropositive.

This clone was observed a handful of times. This chain joins TRBV29-1 and TRBJ2-2, with 8 bases lining up with TRBD2. The CDR3 is made up of 14 amino acids. Germline values: CDR1 SQVTM, CDR2 ANQGSEA. J lost 1 base, V lost 7 bases, and 5 bases had no gene match. DNA of the CDR3: TGCAGCGGGGGGGCGGGAGGGAACACCGGGGAGCTGTTTTTT. Its translation is CSGGAGGNTGELFF.

The chain uses TRBV15 and TRBJ1-5, with TRBD1 as a possible D gene (5 bases). The CDR3 extends over 14 amino acids. The V and J ends lost 8 bases and 7 bases respectively, with 18 bases between them. Germline CDR1 and CDR2: LNHNV and YYDKDF (reference sequence). CDR3 sequence (DNA): TGTGCCACCCAACGGGACTCGCAAGGGCAGCCCCAGCATTTT. It yields the protein CATQRDSQGQPQHF.

The genes are TRBV11-2 and TRBJ1-2; possible D gene TRBD1, 6 bases. Germline CDR1 SGHAT, CDR2 FQNNGV. The CDR3 extends over 15 amino acids. Deletions cut 4 bases from V and 4 bases from J, with 16 bases between. The CDR3 coding sequence is TGTGCCAGCAGCTCAGGACAGACAGGCCTCTATGGCTACACCTTC. It encodes CASSSGQTGLYGYTF.

The chain recombines TRBV29-1 with TRBJ2-1; 11 bases line up with TRBD2. Losses at the gene ends were 6 bases for V and 4 bases for J; bases not matched to a gene: 5. CDR3 length equals 14 residues. The germline V gene has CDR1 SQVTM and CDR2 ANQGSEA. Here the CDR3 reads CSVQTSGAYNEQFF. The CDR3 DNA reads as TGCAGCGTACAGACTAGCGGGGCTTACAATGAGCAGTTCTTC.

V is TRBV15 and J is TRBJ2-2, with 7 bases that match TRBD1. Germline CDR1 is LNHNV and CDR2 is YYDKDF (reference sequence). The CDR3 totals 15 residues. The ends lost 3 bases at V and 0 bases at J; junction bases unmatched: 1. Here the CDR3 DNA reads TGTGCCACCAGCAGGGGACAGACGAACACCGGGGAGCTGTTTTTT. It specifies CATSRGQTNTGELFF. The full variable domain, in which reference TRBV15 and TRBJ2-2 provide the parts outside the CDR3, is DAMVIQNPRYQVTQFGKPVTLSCSQTLNHNVMYWYQQKSSQAPKLLFHYYDKDFNNEADTPDNFQSRRPNTSFCFLDIRSPGLGDTAMYLCATSRGQTNTGELFFGEGSRLTVL.

This clone appeared a few times. This chain links TRBV12-5 with TRBJ2-5; 8 positions agree with TRBD2. The ends lost 3 bases at V and 4 bases at J; junction bases unmatched: 7. Germline V gene sequence: CDR1 LGHNT, CDR2 FRNRAP. This CDR3 spans 15 amino acids. The CDR3 coding sequence is TGTGCTAGTGGTTTAGGCGGGGGGACGTTAGAGACCCAGTACTTC. This gives the protein CASGLGGGTLETQYF. The full variable domain, rest sourced from reference TRBV12-5 and TRBJ2-5, is DARVTQTPRHKVTEMGQEVTMRCQPILGHNTVFWYRQTMMQGLELLAYFRNRAPLDDSGMPKDRFSAEMPDATLATLKIQPSEPRDSAVYFCASGLGGGTLETQYFGPGTRLLVL.

This clone was observed a handful of times. V usage is TRBV28 and J usage is TRBJ1-2; D is unresolved. V gave up 5 bases and J gave up 2 bases, with 12 bases separating them. The CDR3 is 14 residues long. Germline V gene data show CDR1 as MDHEN and CDR2 as SYDVKM. The DNA for the CDR3 is TGTGCCAGCAGTGTAGAGGCGCCGAACTATGGCTACACCTTC. It specifies CASSVEAPNYGYTF.

A few counts support this clone. The chain uses TRBV7-9 and TRBJ1-2; D is possibly TRBD1 (5 bases). This CDR3 has 16 residues. V lost 1 base, J lost 3 bases, and 15 bases lay in between. CDR1 SEHNR and CDR2 FQNEAQ come from the germline V gene (reference sequence). The CDR3 spells CASSLGADDSHYGYTF. The CDR3 DNA sequence: TGTGCCAGCAGCTTAGGAGCCGATGACAGCCACTATGGCTACACCTTC.

This rearrangement joins TRBV11-2 to TRBJ1-2; no definite D call. Germline values: CDR1 SGHAT, CDR2 FQNNGV. Trimming cost V 5 bases and J 4 bases, with 8 bases left between them. This CDR3 is 12 amino acids long. The CDR3 nucleotides read TGTGCCAGCAGCAGAGAGCTCTATGGCTACACCTTC. It yields the protein CASSRELYGYTF.

This clone turned up a few times. J is TRBJ1-5 and V is TRBV27, with unresolved D. The germline V gene encodes CDR1 MNHEY and CDR2 SMNVEV (reference sequence). V was pared by 6 bases and J by 1 base, with 7 bases between. The CDR3 has 13 amino acids. Here the CDR3 DNA reads TGTGCCAGCAGCCCCCGGAGCAATCAGCCCCAGCATTTT. It codes for CASSPRSNQPQHF.

The CDR3 loop is CASSMATGTGGYQETQYF. The CDR3 DNA is TGTGCCAGTAGTATGGCAACCGGGACAGGGGGCTATCAAGAGACCCAGTACTTC. This chain uses TRBV19 with TRBJ2-5, with 12 bases identical to TRBD1. CDR3 length: 18 amino acids. Germline CDR1 reads LNHDA; CDR2 reads SQIVND (reference sequence). V lost 3 bases and J lost 2; bases outside the gene matches: 10.

The V call is TRBV7-3, the J call TRBJ1-1, with 8 bases aligning to TRBD1. V lost 3 bases, J lost 4 bases, and 1 base stayed unmatched. The CDR3 covers 13 residues. From germline, CDR1 is SGHTA and CDR2 FQGTGA. The CDR3 sequence is CASSFTGGTEAFF. As DNA, the CDR3 is TGTGCCAGCAGCTTTACAGGGGGCACTGAAGCTTTCTTT.

This clone was found a few times. The CDR3 reads CASSGTATDEKLFF. The CDR3 nucleotides are TGTGCCAGCAGCGGGACAGCTACCGATGAAAAACTGTTTTTT. This sequence joins TRBV7-9 and TRBJ1-4; 7 bases fit TRBD1. CDR3 length: 14 amino acids. With 5 bases clipped from V and 6 bases from J, the junction kept 6 bases outside the gene matches. Germline V CDR1 and CDR2: SEHNR, FQNEAQ (reference sequence).

The chain couples TRBV2 to TRBJ1-2; TRBD1 aligns across 7 bases. V was clipped by 5 bases and J by 0 bases; unmatched bases: 3. Germline V gene lookup returns CDR1 SNHLY and CDR2 FYNNEI. The length of the CDR3 is 14 residues. CDR3 loop: CASSRGLSNYGYTF. CDR3 nucleotides: TGTGCCAGCAGTAGGGGGCTCTCTAACTATGGCTACACCTTC.

This chain links TRBV7-8 with TRBJ2-5; 8 bases fit TRBD1. Germline lookup yields CDR1 SGHVS and CDR2 FQNEAQ. The CDR3 totals 15 residues. V was clipped by 7 bases and J by 2 bases; unmatched bases: 9. Here the CDR3 reads CASNRGAQTQETQYF. The CDR3 nucleotides are TGTGCCAGCAACAGGGGGGCCCAGACTCAAGAGACCCAGTACTTC.

The gene calls are TRBV5-6 and TRBJ1-5, with D possibly TRBD1 on 6 matching bases. Germline CDR1 is SGHDT and CDR2 is YYEEEE. V was cut by 5 bases and J by 6 bases, with 15 bases left in between. This CDR3 comprises 14 residues. The DNA of the CDR3 is TGTGCCAGCAGGAACCACAGGGACGGTCAGCCCCAGCATTTT. This gives the protein CASRNHRDGQPQHF.